This entry lists 21 T cell receptor beta chains sequenced from one sample in a study of tumor-infiltrating lymphocytes in primary liver carcinoma. TCR beta cDNA came from 400 to 500 ng total RNA, primed with a constant-region primer. Sequencing libraries for TCR beta derived from three nested multiplex PCR rounds that used slightly modified ARM-PCR. A C-beta reverse primer and TRBV1-TRBV30 forward primers served in each of the first two PCR rounds, at approximately 10 cycles apiece. TCRdb used MiXCR to reprocess the multiplex PCR reads, holding one entry per CDR3 protein. The top ten clones hold roughly 20% of a sample with some 180,000 distinct CDR3 sequences, about 82% of them seen once. Co-extraction yielded RNA and DNA from roughly 20-30 mg of unsorted bulk tissue. Sequenced sample: tumor tissue from primary liver carcinoma. These receptors originate from a man aged 35 to 55 with primary liver carcinoma and hepatitis B virus infection.

V and J are TRBV7-2 and TRBJ2-7, with TRBD2 identical over 8 bases. This CDR3 is built from 15 residues. Germline V gene data show CDR1 as SGHTA and CDR2 as FQGNSA. J gave up 5 bases and V 8 bases, and 14 bases lay outside the gene matches. The CDR3 DNA reads as TGTGCCAGCTGCCCCCGCGGCGGGAGGTTCAACGAGCAGTACTTC. This gives the protein CASCPRGGRFNEQYF.

Remarks on this clonotype: No conserved phenylalanine or tryptophan ends this CDR3, so it is likely a read error. The CDR3 DNA sequence: TGTGCCGGCAGCCAAGAAAGGGACAGACCGTACGAGCAGTACTTA. Protein product: CAGSQERDRPYEQYL. The chain joins TRBV4-2 to TRBJ2-7, with 7 bases that match TRBD1. The CDR3 runs to 15 residues. The germline CDR1 and CDR2 sequences are LGHNA and YNFKEQ.

Details on this clonotype: Germline is not matched at one junction end, which may reflect a read error. V and J are TRBV11-1 and TRBJ2-4; the D gene is possibly TRBD2 (7 bases). Germline V gene sequence: CDR1 SGHAT, CDR2 FQDESV (reference sequence). This CDR3 region has 17 residues. CDR3 residues: CASSFPGTSGTKNVRFF. The CDR3 DNA follows: TGTGCCAGCAGCTTTCCCGGGACAAGCGGGACCAAAAACGTTCGGTTCTTC.

For this clonotype: A much bigger clone sits one base away, suggesting this may be a read error. The chain uses TRBV6-2 or TRBV6-3 and TRBJ2-7; D perhaps matches TRBD1 (5 bases). The CDR3 loop spans 13 amino acids. Germline V CDR1 and CDR2: MNHEY, SVGEGT. Here the CDR3 DNA reads TGTGCCGGCAGCCCTATAGGGGCCTACGAGCAGTACTTC. This codes for CAGSPIGAYEQYF.

This clonotype turned up a few times. Its ends do not fully match the called genes, so a read error is possible. The V call is TRBV29-1, the J call TRBJ2-6, with 14 bases fitting TRBD2. The CDR3 spans 18 residues. CDR1 SQVTM and CDR2 ANQGSEA come from the germline V gene. This chain's CDR3 is CSVGGTSGSLSGANLLTF. For the CDR3, the DNA is TGCAGCGTTGGAGGGACTAGCGGGAGCCTCTCTGGTGCCAACCTCCTGACTTTC.

Concerning this clonotype itself: The germline gene is not matched at one end of the junction; a read error may be the cause. J is TRBJ2-5 and V is TRBV4-1; 7 bases match TRBD2. Germline V gene sequence: CDR1 MGHRA, CDR2 YSYEKL. CDR3 length: 18 residues. The CDR3 is CASNSSGGPASGQETQCF. Written as DNA, the CDR3 is TGCGCCAGCAACTCTTCAGGAGGCCCAGCTAGCGGCCAAGAGACCCAGTGCTTC.

The DNA of the CDR3 is TGTGCCAGCAGCTTAGACAGGGATGGAAACACCATATATTTT. It specifies CASSLDRDGNTIYF. V is TRBV5-4 and J is TRBJ1-3, with 7 bases fitting TRBD1. Germline V gives CDR1 SGHNT, CDR2 YYREEE (reference sequence). The CDR3 extends over 14 amino acids. J was trimmed by 3 bases and V by 2 bases; bases with no gene match: 2.

To note about this clonotype: Relative to the germline gene, one junction end is altered; a read error may explain this. J is TRBJ2-3 and V is TRBV12-3 or TRBV12-4; TRBD2 aligns across 11 bases. CDR3 length: 17 amino acids. CDR3 in amino acids: CASSCPTSGRSTDTQYF. The CDR3 DNA reads as TGTGCCAGCAGTTGCCCAACTAGCGGGAGAAGTACAGATACGCAATATTTT.

This rearrangement joins TRBV11-3 to TRBJ2-1; possible D gene TRBD2, 6 bases. This CDR3 spans 17 amino acids. CDR1 and CDR2 from the germline V gene are SGHNT and YENEEA. Written as DNA, the CDR3 is TGTCCCAACAGCTTAGGCGTACCGGGACTCCCGCACAATGAGCAGTTCTTC. It yields the protein CPNSLGVPGLPHNEQFF.

This clonotype turned up a few times. This chain links TRBV30 with TRBJ2-1; D may be TRBD1 (5 bases). This CDR3 region has 15 residues. Germline loops: CDR1 GTSNPN, CDR2 SVGIG (reference sequence). Trimming left V 4 bases short and J 1 base short, with 14 bases between. The CDR3 DNA is TGTGCCTGGATGTCGAACGCAGGGTCCTACAATGAGCAGTTCTTC. It encodes CAWMSNAGSYNEQFF.

At least ten counts were recorded for this clonotype. The CDR3 nucleotides are TGCGCCAGCAGTCCCACAGGGGGCCGGGAAGAGCAGTACTTC. It yields the protein CASSPTGGREEQYF. V usage is TRBV10-2 and J usage is TRBJ2-7, with 9 bases aligning to TRBD1. V lost 5 bases and J lost 7; bases outside the gene matches: 9. Germline CDR1 WSHSY, CDR2 SAAADI. The CDR3 is 14 residues long.

This clonotype was recorded once. The junction does not match germline at one end; this may be a read error. The genes are TRBV5-1 and TRBJ1-1; D perhaps matches TRBD1 (6 bases). This CDR3 comprises 16 residues. Germline lookup yields CDR1 SGHRS and CDR2 YFSETQ. CDR3 amino acids: CSSSLVLQGGNTEAFF. In nucleotides, the CDR3 is TGCTCCAGCAGCTTGGTCCTACAGGGTGGGAACACTGAAGCTTTCTTT.

Notes on this clonotype: One junction end does not reproduce the germline sequence, and a read error may be involved. The V call is TRBV24-1, the J call TRBJ2-7; either TRBD1 or TRBD2 may fit D (5 bases each). Looked up from germline, CDR1 is KGHDR and CDR2 is SFDVKD. The CDR3 totals 16 residues. CDR3 DNA: TGTGCCATCAGTGACCCTGGGGCAGGGAGCTCATACGAGCAGTACTTC. Its translation: CAISDPGAGSSYEQYF.

Concerning this clonotype: Relative to the germline gene, one junction end is altered; a read error may explain this. V gene TRBV29-1 combines with J gene TRBJ2-5; TRBD2 matches at 13 bases. In germline, CDR1 is SQVTM, CDR2 ANQGSEA. This CDR3 region has 15 residues. The CDR3 spells CNLRTSGSWAETQYF. CDR3 bases: TGTAACCTTCGGACTAGCGGGAGTTGGGCAGAGACCCAGTACTTC.

This clonotype was seen only a few times. This clone may be a read error of a much larger clone one base away. The V and J genes are TRBV7-9 and TRBJ1-5; D may be TRBD1 (5 bases). From germline, CDR1 is SEHNR and CDR2 FQNEAQ (reference sequence). The CDR3 is made up of 15 amino acids. CDR3 bases: TGTGCCAGCAGCCGCATCGGGGGAGGAGGTCAGTCCCAGCATTTT. Translated, it gives CASSRIGGGGQSQHF.

Remarks on this clonotype: The germline gene is not matched at one end of the junction; a read error may be the cause. The chain joins TRBV6-2 or TRBV6-3 to TRBJ2-7, with D tentatively TRBD2 (5 bases). CDR1 is MNHEY and CDR2 is SVGEGT in the germline V gene. The CDR3 runs 14 residues. Written as DNA, the CDR3 is TGTGCCAGCAGTTATATGGTGGGAGTCTACGAGCATTACTTC. It translates to CASSYMVGVYEHYF.

Remarks on this clonotype: The junction and the germline gene differ at one end; a read error may be behind it. The chain carries TRBV11-3 and TRBJ2-1; possibly TRBD2 for D (6 bases). The CDR3 has 16 amino acids. From germline, CDR1 is SGHNT and CDR2 YENEEA. This CDR3 reads CTSSLGIAAGRSGQFF. The CDR3 DNA reads TGTACCAGCAGCTTAGGTATAGCGGCAGGGCGAAGTGGGCAGTTCTTC.

The rearrangement joins TRBV7-9 to TRBJ2-7, with TRBD2 as a possible D gene (5 bases). The CDR3 runs to 14 residues. CDR1 and CDR2 from the germline V gene are SEHNR and FQNEAQ (reference sequence). V was clipped by 7 bases and J by 5 bases, with 18 bases between them. The CDR3 DNA reads TGTGCCAGCAACACCGGAGAGGGTTCGAACGAGCAGTACTTC. Protein product: CASNTGEGSNEQYF.

Turning to this clonotype: A junction end diverges from the germline sequence, so it may reflect a read error. DNA for the CDR3: TGTGCCACCAGCCGGGGACTAGCGGGAATTTTGACCTACAATGAGCAGTTCTTC. This encodes CATSRGLAGILTYNEQFF. This chain uses TRBV5-6 with TRBJ2-1, with 13 bases aligning to TRBD2. The CDR3 runs to 18 residues. The germline V gene has CDR1 SGHDT and CDR2 YYEEEE.

Note on this clonotype: Possible read error: a much larger clone is one base away. The gene calls are TRBV28 and TRBJ2-7, with 10 bases lining up with TRBD2. CDR3 size: 15 residues. The J segment lost 3 bases and the V segment lost 9 bases, leaving 11 bases of the junction unmatched. In germline, CDR1 is MDHEN, CDR2 SYDVKM. The CDR3: CARSPRLAGVYEQYF. DNA of the CDR3: TGTGCCAGAAGTCCACGTCTAGCGGGAGTCTACGAGCAGTACTTC. Together with reference TRBV28 and TRBJ2-7, the CDR3 gives the full variable domain: DVKVTQSSRYLVKRTGEKVFLECVQDMDHENMFWYRQDPGLGLRLIYFSYDVKMKEKGDIPEGYSVSREKKERFSLILESASTNQTSMYLCARSPRLAGVYEQYFGPGTRLTVT.

To note about this clonotype: This is likely a read error, given that the CDR3 carries no conserved phenylalanine or tryptophan at its end. This sequence joins TRBV10-3 and TRBJ2-6; D may be TRBD1 (5 bases). The CDR3 sequence is 12 residues long. From germline, CDR1 is ENHRY and CDR2 SYGVKD. The CDR3 is CAISPGANVLTL. The CDR3 nucleotides are TGTGCCATCTCCCCTGGGGCCAACGTTCTGACTTTA.